This TCR beta chain was observed in a study of T cells in localized non-small cell lung cancer. Trimming at V came to 10 bases and at J to 3 bases, leaving 6 bases not matched to a gene. Per germline, CDR1 MNHNY and CDR2 SVGAGI (reference sequence). CDR3 length equals 13 residues. Produced via immunoSEQ multiplex PCR; TCRdb's table is partial and in-frame only. The repertoire consists of roughly 40,000 clones, with 83% occurring once and the leading ten covering 6.5% to 10%. The chain carries TRBV6-6 and TRBJ1-5, with 7 bases matching TRBD1. This clonotype was sampled from a man aged 35-75 years with stage II lung adenocarcinoma. Material: PBMCs, obtained before any cancer treatment. The CDR3 nucleotides read TGTGCCACCCGAGGACAGGCCAATCAGCCCCAGCATTTT. Its protein product is CATRGQANQPQHF.